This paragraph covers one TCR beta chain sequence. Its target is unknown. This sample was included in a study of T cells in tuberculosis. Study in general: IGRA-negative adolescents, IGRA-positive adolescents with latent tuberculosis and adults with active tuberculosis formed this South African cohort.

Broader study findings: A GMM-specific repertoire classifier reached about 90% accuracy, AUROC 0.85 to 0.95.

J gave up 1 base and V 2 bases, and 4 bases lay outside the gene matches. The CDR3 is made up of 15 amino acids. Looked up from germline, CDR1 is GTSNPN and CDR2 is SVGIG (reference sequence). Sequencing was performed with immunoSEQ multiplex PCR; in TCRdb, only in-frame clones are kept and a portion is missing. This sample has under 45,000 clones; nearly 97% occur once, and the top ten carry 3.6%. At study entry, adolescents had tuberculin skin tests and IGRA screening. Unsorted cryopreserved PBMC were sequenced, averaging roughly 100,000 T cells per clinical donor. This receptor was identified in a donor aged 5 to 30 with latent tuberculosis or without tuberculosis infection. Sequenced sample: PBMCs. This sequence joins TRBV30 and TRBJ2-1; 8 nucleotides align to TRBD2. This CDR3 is CAWSHGTSSYNEQFF. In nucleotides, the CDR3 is TGTGCCTGGAGTCATGGGACTAGTTCCTACAATGAGCAGTTCTTC. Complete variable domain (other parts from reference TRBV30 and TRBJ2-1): SQTIHQWPATLVQPVGSPLSLECTVEGTSNPNLYWYRQAAGRGLQLLFYSVGIGQISSEVPQNLSASRPQDRQFILSSKKLLLSDSGFYLCAWSHGTSSYNEQFFGPGTRLTVL.